This paragraph covers one T cell receptor (beta chain) sequence. What this receptor recognizes is not known. Base qualities are not at hand, and no much larger clone is one base apart. This specimen comes from a study of cytomegalovirus exposure and HLA in healthy donors (dated by TCRdb to about 2017). For the study in its entirety: According to a later analysis, one platform produced both the 100 to 150 validation repertoires and the 720 or so repertoires of the first cohort. The study aimed to test whether signatures of past pathogen exposure could be identified by cataloging public T cell receptors. To predict cytomegalovirus infection status, the study combined high-throughput TCR immunosequencing, statistical association of individual TCRs with disease status, and machine learning. A separate validation cohort of 90 to 150 different subjects was used in addition to the roughly 670-subject first cohort. The paper's findings and limits, for the study overall: According to the authors, the approach could potentially be generalized to other disease states and immunological phenotypes. Most TCR sequences were observed very rarely across donors, whereas some public TCRs were present in many individuals. In vitro tests confirmed that a few of the cytomegalovirus-associated TCR beta chains recognize cytomegalovirus antigens. The study listed approximately 150 TCR beta chains as associated with cytomegalovirus. All 120 or so repertoires were used to score co-occurrence in the validation cohort in a later analysis, because that analysis had no HLA typing for the cohort. The classifier was reported to diagnose cytomegalovirus status with high specificity and sensitivity in both the original and validation cohorts. Subsequent analysis determined that TCRs grouped into clusters in the first cohort also showed a tendency toward co-occurrence across the 90 to 150 validation repertoires, and 85% to 95% of cluster scores exceeded 0.

The donors belonged to the validation cohort of under 150 subjects, which was separate from the roughly 670-subject first cohort. Library creation used the immunoSEQ multiplex PCR assay. Under the source paper's analysis protocol: A statistical classification framework was built to diagnose cytomegalovirus status from the catalog of TCR beta chain sequences. Sourced from immuneACCESS, this table was stored by TCRdb with only in-frame sequences that have V and J called. A share of the clones is absent; for the studies checked, an unresolved V gene accounts for under half, and the remainder has no known explanation. V and J calls and clone size are copied from that table; D and trimming were computed from the DNA. Here the sample has 65,000 to 75,000 clones; 96% occur a single time. The top ten clones comprise roughly 4.3% of the sample. The source is a woman aged 18-35 years in good health and CMV-seropositive. Source material: PBMCs.

This receptor carries the CDR3 CASSLSGRGLAGELFF. The DNA sequence is given as TGTGCCAGCAGTTTATCGGGCAGGGGGCTCGCCGGGGAGCTGTTTTTT. The receptor chain draws on TRBV28 and TRBJ2-2; 8 middle bases align to TRBD1. Including the terminal cysteine and phenylalanine, the CDR3 comprises 16 residues. Left in the record is the CDR3 DNA by itself, 48 bases read in frame from the first base. Relative to germline, V is missing 1 base and J is missing 6 bases, with 7 bases of the junction outside any gene match. Per the germline V gene, MDHEN is the CDR1 and SYDVKM is the CDR2.